Listed here are 10 T cell receptor beta chains from one sample, sequenced in a study of blood T cells in healthy people across ages. A J-beta primer mix and a sample-barcoded 5' primer were used in a second PCR of about 6 to 12 cycles. TCRdb re-called the 5' RACE reads through MiXCR, storing one row per CDR3 protein. The sample contains over 750,000 distinct CDR3 sequences, more than 20% of which appear only once. This same sample was also taken into another study, of T cells of mothers and their children.

Sequenced material: blood. These receptors were collected from a boy aged 10-17 years in good health.

This rearrangement joins TRBV12-3 or TRBV12-4 to TRBJ1-4; D not certain. The V gene lost 5 bases and the J gene lost 10 bases, with 14 bases spanning the gap. The CDR3 sequence is 13 residues long. The CDR3 DNA sequence: TGTGCCAGCAGTGACCCCGGCCGCGGAAAACTGTTTTTT. Translated, it gives CASSDPGRGKLFF.

V is TRBV7-2 and J is TRBJ2-3; D remains ambiguous. The CDR3 contains 13 residues. Germline V gives CDR1 SGHTA, CDR2 FQGNSA. Trimming removed 3 bases at V and 2 bases at J, with 6 bases between. CDR3 region: CASSFTITDTQYF. The CDR3 DNA sequence: TGTGCCAGCAGCTTCACTATCACAGATACGCAGTATTTT.

The chain has TRBV5-1 and TRBJ1-2, with D possibly being TRBD1 (6 bases). CDR3 length: 16 amino acids. Germline V gene sequence: CDR1 SGHRS, CDR2 YFSETQ. Trimming stripped 0 bases from V and 7 bases from J, with 19 bases between. The CDR3 region has the DNA TGCGCCAGCAGCTTGGCCGAAGCAGGGGAGCGGAGTGGCTACACCTTC. This translates into CASSLAEAGERSGYTF.

In its sample, this clonotype was seen a few times. DNA of the CDR3: TGTGCCAGCAGCCAGACTACCAGCGGGAGTTCCGAGCAGTACTTC. This encodes CASSQTTSGSSEQYF. The rearrangement uses TRBV14 and TRBJ2-5; TRBD2 agrees at 8 bases. The J call may be mistaken, given a closer DNA end match to TRBJ2-7. The CDR3 extends over 15 amino acids. Per the germline V gene, CDR1 is SGHDN and CDR2 is FVKESK.

In nucleotides, the CDR3 is TGTGCCAGCACTAGCGGGGGCTGGGGGGAGACCCAGTACTTC. Translating it yields CASTSGGWGETQYF. The chain is built from TRBV12-3 or TRBV12-4 and TRBJ2-5; 10 positions match TRBD2. The CDR3 spans 14 residues. The V and J ends lost 7 bases and 5 bases, in that order; junction bases with no gene match: 7.

The chain links TRBV28 to TRBJ1-1; D gene unclear. Trimming pared 5 bases from V and 1 base from J, leaving 11 bases between. Germline CDR1 and CDR2: MDHEN and SYDVKM. The CDR3 has 14 amino acids. The CDR3 DNA reads as TGTGCCAGCAGTCACCTACCCGGGAACACTGAAGCTTTCTTT. Residues: CASSHLPGNTEAFF.

Only one count was recorded for this clonotype. The chain recombines TRBV7-9 with TRBJ2-5, with a tentative D call TRBD1 (6 bases). Germline CDR1 SEHNR, CDR2 FQNEAQ (reference sequence). Trimming cost V 5 bases and J 3 bases, with 19 bases left between them. The CDR3 consists of 16 residues. CDR3 in amino acids: CASSPPAHRVEETQYF. CDR3 DNA sequence: TGTGCCAGCAGCCCCCCGGCCCACAGGGTCGAAGAGACCCAGTACTTC.

This clonotype was observed a few times. The CDR3 protein is CASSDQGLEQFF. Here the CDR3 DNA reads TGTGCCAGCAGTGATCAGGGATTAGAGCAGTTCTTC. The genes are TRBV6-1 and TRBJ2-1; D is possibly TRBD1 (5 bases). CDR3 length: 12 amino acids. V lost 3 bases to trimming and J lost 10 bases, with 10 bases between them. The germline gives CDR1 MNHNS, CDR2 SASEGT.

The chain is built from TRBV6-1 and TRBJ2-1; 8 bases are a match to TRBD2. The CDR3 runs 17 residues. With 5 bases clipped from V and 6 bases from J, the junction kept 15 bases outside the gene matches. Germline-derived CDR1 and CDR2 are MNHNS and SASEGT. CDR3 loop: CASSRNTLPGGPNEQFF. CDR3 DNA: TGTGCCAGCAGTCGTAACACACTACCGGGGGGGCCCAATGAGCAGTTCTTC.

This clonotype appeared a few times. The rearrangement uses TRBV12-3 or TRBV12-4 and TRBJ2-7; TRBD2 matches 9 bases. This CDR3 is built from 13 residues. V lost 8 bases, J lost 4 bases, and 6 bases stayed unmatched. The CDR3 sequence: CASLTSGLYEQYF. The CDR3 bases are TGTGCCAGCCTAACTAGCGGGTTGTACGAGCAGTACTTC.